The 20 T cell receptor beta chains below all came from one sample that was sequenced in a study of molecular identifiers for immune sequencing clone quantification. TCRdb fed the PCR reads into MiXCR, producing one record per CDR3 protein. The sample gives a few hundred thousand distinct CDR3 sequences, over 20% of which show up once; about 0.84% is in the top ten. Sequencing used naive CD8+ T cells from blood, with Jurkat cell RNA spiked in. Subset specified: FACS-sorted CD8+CD4-CCR7+CD45RA+ naive T cells. Source of these receptors: a human donor in good health. Some libraries in this study had Jurkat cell RNA spiked in.

J is TRBJ1-1 and V is TRBV27; no clear D. The germline CDR1 and CDR2 sequences are MNHEY and SMNVEV (reference sequence). The CDR3 covers 16 residues. The V end was cut by 5 bases, the J end by 0 bases, with 16 bases between. CDR3 amino acids: CASSPRYSDMNTEAFF. The CDR3 nucleotides are TGTGCCAGCAGTCCCCGGTACAGTGACATGAACACTGAAGCTTTCTTT.

Only a few counts were recorded for this clonotype. V and J are TRBV14 and TRBJ1-2; D might be TRBD1 (6 bases). Trimming took off 0 bases at V and 1 base at J, with 12 bases between the two ends. Germline V gives CDR1 SGHDN, CDR2 FVKESK. The CDR3 has 16 amino acids. The CDR3 coding sequence is TGTGCCAGCAGCCAAGATGCTGGGGGGCGTAACTATGGCTACACCTTC. Translation: CASSQDAGGRNYGYTF.

Comment on this clonotype: A read error is possible here, since a much larger clone lies one base away. V and J are TRBV27 and TRBJ2-7; 15 bases are shared with TRBD2. Germline CDR1 and CDR2: MNHEY and SMNVEV (reference sequence). J was trimmed by 7 bases and V by 6 bases; bases with no gene match: 7. The CDR3 length is 15 residues. CDR3 sequence: CASRPGLAGGAEQYF. The CDR3, as DNA: TGTGCCAGCAGGCCCGGACTAGCGGGAGGGGCGGAGCAGTACTTC.

This clonotype was seen only once. Relative to the germline gene, one junction end is altered; a read error may explain this. This chain joins TRBV6-5 and TRBJ2-1; D might be TRBD1 (5 bases). CDR1 MNHEY and CDR2 SVGAGI come from the germline V gene. CDR3 length equals 16 residues. The CDR3 spells CASSTRWGLENNEQLF. CDR3 bases: TGTGCCAGCAGTACCCGTTGGGGCCTCGAAAACAATGAGCAGCTCTTC.

The chain employs TRBV21-1 and TRBJ2-2. TRBV21-1 is labeled a pseudogene. The CDR3 has 8 amino acids. The CDR3 loop reads CASRKLFF. The DNA of the CDR3 is TGTGCCAGCAGAAAGCTGTTTTTT.

The table lists this clonotype with a few counts. A much larger clone sits a single nucleotide away, making a read error possible. This rearrangement joins TRBV29-1 to TRBJ2-5; TRBD1 agrees at 7 bases. CDR3 length: 16 amino acids. Germline CDR1 SQVTM, CDR2 ANQGSEA. The CDR3 protein is CSVETGEGQAQEAQYF. CDR3 DNA sequence: TGCAGCGTTGAAACCGGAGAAGGACAGGCCCAAGAGGCCCAGTACTTC. The variable domain in full, completed from reference TRBV29-1 and TRBJ2-5, reads SAVISQKPSRDICQRGTSLTIQCQVDSQVTMMFWYRQQPGQSLTLIATANQGSEATYESGFVIDKFPISRPNLTFSTLTVSNMSPEDSSIYLCSVETGEGQAQEAQYFGPGTRLLVL.

This clonotype has at least ten counts. This chain joins TRBV20-1 and TRBJ2-7, with D maybe TRBD1 (5 bases). This CDR3 is 12 amino acids long. The V end lost 0 bases, the J end lost 3 bases, and 6 bases lay between the germline ends. The germline gives CDR1 DFQATT, CDR2 SNEGSKA (reference sequence). The CDR3 nucleotides read TGCAGTGCTAGAGATCAGGGCTACGAGCAGTACTTC. Translating gives CSARDQGYEQYF.

The V call is TRBV7-2, the J call TRBJ2-7; D perhaps matches TRBD2 (5 bases). Trimming cost V 5 bases and J 0 bases, with 14 bases left between them. Germline CDR1 and CDR2: SGHTA and FQGNSA. This CDR3 has 15 residues. CDR3 coding DNA: TGTGCCAGCAGCACCCAGGACTTAAACTCCTACGAGCAGTACTTC. Protein sequence: CASSTQDLNSYEQYF. The variable domain in full, completed from reference TRBV7-2 and TRBJ2-7, reads GAGVSQSPSNKVTEKGKDVELRCDPISGHTALYWYRQSLGQGLEFLIYFQGNSAPDKSGLPSDRFSAERTGGSVSTLTIQRTQQEDSAVYLCASSTQDLNSYEQYFGPGTRLTVT.

As concerns this clonotype: This may arise from a read error, as a much more abundant clone is one base away. J is TRBJ2-7 and V is TRBV20-1; 10 bases map to TRBD2. Germline CDR1 is DFQATT and CDR2 is SNEGSKA (reference sequence). The CDR3 totals 16 residues. For the CDR3, the DNA is TGCAGTGCTAGAGTTCTCGCCGGGACTAGCGACTACGAGCAGCACTTC. Translated, it gives CSARVLAGTSDYEQHF.

The chain has TRBV7-9 and TRBJ2-2; D possibly uses TRBD1 or TRBD2 (6 bases each). Germline CDR1 and CDR2: SEHNR and FQNEAQ (reference sequence). V shed 2 bases and J shed 3 bases, with 13 bases lying between them. The CDR3 length is 16 residues. The CDR3 sequence is CASSLQEGGYTGELFF. Here the CDR3 DNA reads TGTGCCAGCAGCTTACAAGAAGGGGGGTACACCGGGGAGCTGTTTTTT.

This clonotype was recorded a few times. The chain couples TRBV27 to TRBJ1-2, with D unresolved. The CDR3 covers 14 residues. CDR1 is MNHEY and CDR2 is SMNVEV in the germline V gene (reference sequence). V was shortened by 3 bases and J by 10 bases, with 18 bases between the two germline ends. CDR3 loop: CASSFAEKSGDYTF. DNA for the CDR3: TGTGCCAGCAGTTTTGCGGAGAAATCAGGTGACTACACCTTC.

This clonotype has ten or more counts. The chain employs TRBV28 and TRBJ1-2; perhaps TRBD1 as D (5 bases). Trimming cost V 6 bases and J 0 bases, with 14 bases left between them. This CDR3 is built from 15 residues. Germline values: CDR1 MDHEN, CDR2 SYDVKM. The CDR3 protein is CASSARARTNYGYTF. DNA of the CDR3: TGTGCCAGCAGCGCCAGGGCCAGGACTAACTATGGCTACACCTTC.

A word on this clonotype: At one of its ends the junction is not consistent with the germline gene, which may arise from a read error. The rearrangement joins TRBV5-6 to TRBJ2-3, with unresolved D. The length of the CDR3 is 14 residues. Germline V CDR1 and CDR2: SGHDT, YYEEEE. CDR3 sequence reads: CSSSLDGSTDTQYF. As DNA, the CDR3 is TGTTCCAGCAGCTTGGATGGTAGCACAGATACGCAGTATTTT.

This clonotype was detected many times. This chain connects TRBV12-3 or TRBV12-4 to TRBJ1-6; D is perhaps TRBD1 (5 bases). Trimming cost V 5 bases and J 7 bases, with 18 bases left between them. The length of the CDR3 is 16 residues. This CDR3 reads CASSHGTPAGNSPLHF. CDR3 nucleotide sequence: TGTGCCAGCAGTCATGGGACCCCCGCAGGGAATTCACCCCTCCACTTT.

This clonotype was seen many times. The chain employs TRBV4-1 and TRBJ1-2; D gene unclear. In germline, CDR1 is MGHRA, CDR2 YSYEKL. Trimming shortened V by 0 bases and J by 8 bases, and 7 bases separated the two germline ends. This CDR3 comprises 12 residues. The chain's CDR3 is CASSQDTGGYTF. CDR3 nucleotide sequence: TGCGCCAGCAGCCAAGATACGGGCGGCTACACCTTC.

This clonotype was seen more than once but under ten times. V gene TRBV11-2 combines with J gene TRBJ1-4; D is unresolved. Germline V CDR1 and CDR2: SGHAT, FQNNGV. Trimming took 6 bases from V and 8 from J, leaving 10 bases between them. There are 12 residues in the CDR3. In DNA form, the CDR3 reads TGTGCCAGCAGATCACTCCCGGAAAAACTGTTTTTT. Its translation: CASRSLPEKLFF.

This clonotype was seen at least ten times. The chain combines TRBV19 with TRBJ1-6; D uncertain. The CDR3 is made up of 12 amino acids. V was cut by 5 bases and J by 7 bases, with 6 bases left in between. Germline V gene sequence: CDR1 LNHDA, CDR2 SQIVND (reference sequence). The DNA of the CDR3 is TGTGCCAGTAGTTACAGCAATTCACCCCTCCACTTT. Its translation: CASSYSNSPLHF.

This clonotype was detected many times. The chain combines TRBV29-1 with TRBJ2-3; 7 bases fit TRBD2. Germline V gene lookup returns CDR1 SQVTM and CDR2 ANQGSEA. V shed 7 bases and J 3 bases; nucleotides not matched to a gene: 7. The CDR3 length is 13 residues. The CDR3 coding sequence is TGCAGCGCCGTGGGAGGGAGGACAGATACGCAGTATTTT. Amino acid sequence: CSAVGGRTDTQYF.

Comments on this clonotype: This sequence may be a read error, since a much larger clone differs from it by one base. The V gene is TRBV4-3, the J gene TRBJ2-7, with 11 bases fitting TRBD2. The CDR3 totals 18 residues. Germline loops: CDR1 LGHNA, CDR2 YSLEER. CDR3 nucleotides: TGCGCCAGCAGCCAAGACGGTCCTAGCGGGGGGAGCTCCTACGAGCAGTGCTTC. This encodes CASSQDGPSGGSSYEQCF.

There are a few counts of this clonotype. This chain connects TRBV19 to TRBJ2-1, with D possibly called TRBD1 or TRBD2 (5 bases each). Deletions cut 2 bases from V and 7 bases from J, with 6 bases between. The germline V gene encodes CDR1 LNHDA and CDR2 SQIVND (reference sequence). The CDR3 contains 12 residues. CDR3 protein: CASSIWGNEQFF. CDR3 bases: TGTGCCAGTAGTATATGGGGGAATGAGCAGTTCTTC.